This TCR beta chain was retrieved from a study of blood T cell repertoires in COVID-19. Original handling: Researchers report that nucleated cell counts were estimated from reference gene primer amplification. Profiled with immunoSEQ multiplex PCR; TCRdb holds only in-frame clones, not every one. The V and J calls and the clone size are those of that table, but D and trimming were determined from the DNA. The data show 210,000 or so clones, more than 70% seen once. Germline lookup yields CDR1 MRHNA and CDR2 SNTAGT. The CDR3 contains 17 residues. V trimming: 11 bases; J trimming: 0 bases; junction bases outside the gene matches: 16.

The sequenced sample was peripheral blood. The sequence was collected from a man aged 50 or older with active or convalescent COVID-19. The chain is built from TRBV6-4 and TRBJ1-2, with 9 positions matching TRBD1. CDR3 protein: CAGQSRDRDLANYGYTF. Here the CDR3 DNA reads TGTGCCGGACAAAGTCGGGACAGGGACTTAGCTAACTATGGCTACACCTTC.